A single sample is the source of the 27 T cell receptor beta chains below, sequenced in a study of T-cell reconstitution after alpha-beta-depleted transplantation in children. Molecular barcoding with unique molecular identifiers was used for the TCRbeta library. TCRdb recomputed calls from the PCR reads with MiXCR, one row per CDR3 protein. This table holds more than 15,000 distinct CDR3 sequences, about 7.7% found once. The specimen was PBMCs, mostly from graft donor cells, collected 60 days after TCRalphabeta/CD19-depleted stem cell transplant. Receptors originate from a boy under three years old who had a stem cell transplant for Wiskott-Aldrich syndrome, so the T cells may come from the graft donor.

This rearrangement joins TRBV10-2 to TRBJ1-1; D is unresolved. The CDR3 contains 15 residues. Germline V gene sequence: CDR1 WSHSY, CDR2 SAAADI. The V end lost 6 bases, the J end lost 1 base, and 15 bases lay between the germline ends. DNA for the CDR3: TGCGCCAGCAGACTCCCCATGGGCACGAACACTGAAGCTTTCTTT. As protein: CASRLPMGTNTEAFF.

This clonotype was observed at least ten times. The rearrangement joins TRBV12-3 or TRBV12-4 to TRBJ1-5, with D unresolved. This CDR3 is 15 amino acids long. The V end was cut by 2 bases, the J end by 0 bases, with 8 bases between. CDR3 bases: TGTGCCAGCAGTTTATCAGGTTATAGCAATCAGCCCCAGCATTTT. It encodes CASSLSGYSNQPQHF.

The chain joins TRBV19 to TRBJ2-1, with D perhaps being TRBD1 or TRBD2 (5 bases each). Germline V CDR1 and CDR2: LNHDA, SQIVND (reference sequence). Trimming stripped 3 bases from V and 6 bases from J, with 15 bases between. The CDR3 consists of 15 residues. Written as DNA, the CDR3 is TGTGCCAGTAGTATCCGGGATCTAAGGGGCAATGAGCAGTTCTTC. This codes for CASSIRDLRGNEQFF.

This clonotype has ten or more counts. The chain uses TRBV14 and TRBJ2-7, with 8 positions matching TRBD2. V shed 5 bases, J shed 3 bases, and the junction held 6 bases outside the gene matches. Germline lookup yields CDR1 SGHDN and CDR2 FVKESK. The CDR3 contains 14 residues. The CDR3 coding sequence is TGTGCCAGCAGCTTGGGACTAGGCTTCTACGAGCAGTACTTC. Protein: CASSLGLGFYEQYF.

As for this clonotype: A read error is possible here, since a much larger clone lies one base away. The J gene is TRBJ2-7, the V gene TRBV3-1; TRBD1 or TRBD2 may be the D gene (5 bases each). Trimming cost V 0 bases and J 0 bases, with 12 bases left between them. There are 16 residues in the CDR3. From germline, CDR1 is LGHDT and CDR2 YNNKEL (reference sequence). The CDR3 protein is CASSQDEAGTSYEQYF. The CDR3 DNA follows: TGTGCCAGCAGCCAAGATGAGGCAGGGACCTCCTACGAGCAGTACTTC.

This clonotype is medium-sized. The CDR3 region is CSARDWAGVDNQPQHF. CDR3 coding DNA: TGCAGTGCTAGAGATTGGGCGGGCGTAGACAATCAGCCCCAGCATTTT. The chain links TRBV20-1 to TRBJ1-5, with D unclear. V dropped 0 bases and J dropped 3 bases, with 15 bases sitting between them. The germline V gene encodes CDR1 DFQATT and CDR2 SNEGSKA (reference sequence). There are 16 residues in the CDR3.

At least ten counts were recorded for this clonotype. This chain joins TRBV5-1 and TRBJ2-7; D uncertain. The germline gives CDR1 SGHRS, CDR2 YFSETQ. This CDR3 has 14 amino acids. V lost 0 bases and J 2 bases, leaving 9 bases between the germline ends. The CDR3 reads CASSLGSSPYEQYF. CDR3 nucleotide sequence: TGCGCCAGCAGCTTGGGAAGCAGCCCCTACGAGCAGTACTTC.

To note about this clonotype: Just one base apart from a much larger clone, this may be a read error. V usage is TRBV4-3 and J usage is TRBJ2-3, with TRBD2 as a possible D gene (6 bases). Trimming removed 0 bases at V and 4 bases at J, with 20 bases between. CDR1 and CDR2 from the germline V gene are LGHNA and YSLEER. The CDR3 length is 18 residues. The CDR3 sequence: CASSQEFLASRFADTQYF. CDR3 DNA sequence: TGCGCCAGCAGCCAAGAGTTCCTAGCGTCGAGGTTTGCAGATACGCAGTATTTT.

This clonotype occurred many times. This rearrangement joins TRBV3-1 to TRBJ2-7, with TRBD2 matching 8 bases. In germline, CDR1 is LGHDT, CDR2 YNNKEL (reference sequence). V shed 4 bases and J 1 base; nucleotides not matched to a gene: 9. The CDR3 spans 16 residues. The CDR3 bases are TGTGCCAGCAGCCGCCCATCAGAGCGGGGGTCCTACGAGCAGTACTTC. Its protein product is CASSRPSERGSYEQYF.

At least ten counts were recorded for this clonotype. The J gene is TRBJ1-1, the V gene TRBV12-3 or TRBV12-4; possible D gene TRBD1, 5 bases. V lost 1 base, J lost 5 bases, and 8 bases lay in between. The CDR3 is 13 residues long. Here the CDR3 reads CASSLEGWTEAFF. The CDR3 coding sequence is TGTGCCAGCAGTTTAGAGGGGTGGACTGAAGCTTTCTTT.

At least ten counts were recorded for this clonotype. At one of its ends the junction is not consistent with the germline gene, which may arise from a read error. The chain employs TRBV4-1 and TRBJ2-2, with D possibly being TRBD2 (5 bases). In germline, CDR1 is MGHRA, CDR2 YSYEKL. This CDR3 region has 17 residues. The CDR3 nucleotides read TGCGCCAGCAGCAAAGAGGGCGCGGGTTGGAGCACCGGGGAGCTGTTTTTT. This sequence encodes CASSKEGAGWSTGELFF.

The J gene is TRBJ1-2, the V gene TRBV19; D ambiguous. Per the germline V gene, CDR1 is LNHDA and CDR2 is SQIVND (reference sequence). The V and J ends lost 6 bases and 4 bases respectively, with 12 bases between them. The CDR3 runs 13 residues. CDR3 bases: TGTGCCAGTAGCCTCCGGGCAGCCTATGGCTACACCTTC. Residues: CASSLRAAYGYTF.

This clonotype is medium-sized in the sample. The rearrangement links TRBV20-1 to TRBJ2-5; TRBD2 agrees at 8 bases. The CDR3 contains 15 residues. Trimming removed 3 bases from V and 2 bases from J; junction bases left unmatched: 8. Germline-derived CDR1 and CDR2 are DFQATT and SNEGSKA (reference sequence). CDR3 nucleotides: TGCAGTGCTAGTCGCCCGGGACTAGGTCAAGAGACCCAGTACTTC. Protein sequence: CSASRPGLGQETQYF.

The rearrangement uses TRBV28 and TRBJ2-3; 10 nucleotides match TRBD1. J lost 3 bases, V lost 7 bases, and 7 bases had no gene match. The CDR3 is 15 amino acids. Germline V gives CDR1 MDHEN, CDR2 SYDVKM. The CDR3 spells CASTLPGQGTDTQYF. CDR3 DNA sequence: TGTGCCAGCACGTTACCGGGACAGGGGACAGATACGCAGTATTTT.

This clonotype was recorded a few times. V and J are TRBV28 and TRBJ1-5; D is unresolved. Germline CDR1 and CDR2: MDHEN and SYDVKM. V lost 2 bases and J 12 bases, leaving 11 bases between the germline ends. The length of the CDR3 is 12 residues. The CDR3 DNA reads TGTGCCAGCAGTTTAAAGGACGGCAGCCAGCATTTT. Encoded protein: CASSLKDGSQHF.

V usage is TRBV2 and J usage is TRBJ1-1, with 7 bases matching TRBD1. Looked up from germline, CDR1 is SNHLY and CDR2 is FYNNEI. V dropped 11 bases and J dropped 0; count of bases not matched to a gene: 6. The CDR3 contains 13 residues. In DNA form, the CDR3 reads TGTGCCCTTACGACAGGGTTGAACACTGAAGCTTTCTTT. Translated, it gives CALTTGLNTEAFF. Supplemented by reference TRBV2 and TRBJ1-1, the full variable domain reads EPEVTQTPSHQVTQMGQEVILRCVPISNHLYFYWYRQILGQKVEFLVSFYNNEISEKSEIFDDQFSVERPDGSNFTLKIRSTKLEDSAMYFCALTTGLNTEAFFGQGTRLTVV.

This clonotype was detected ten times or more. The chain employs TRBV5-1 and TRBJ2-1, with 7 bases that match TRBD2. The V and J ends lost 4 bases and 0 bases, in that order; junction bases with no gene match: 4. The CDR3 length is 15 residues. CDR1 SGHRS and CDR2 YFSETQ come from the germline V gene. The CDR3 sequence is CASSPSGHSYNEQFF. In nucleotides, the CDR3 is TGCGCCAGCAGCCCTAGCGGACACTCCTACAATGAGCAGTTCTTC.

This clonotype appeared many times. V usage is TRBV20-1 and J usage is TRBJ2-3; D not certain. Per germline, CDR1 DFQATT and CDR2 SNEGSKA (reference sequence). The ends were cut back, 5 bases at V and 5 bases at J, with 17 bases in the middle. CDR3 length equals 14 residues. The CDR3, as DNA: TGCAGTGCTCCCCCAGCGTTAAATGGAGATACGCAGTATTTT. Encoded protein: CSAPPALNGDTQYF.

This clonotype showed up many times. The rearrangement links TRBV10-3 to TRBJ2-1, with TRBD2 identical over 11 bases. J was trimmed by 10 bases and V by 4 bases; bases with no gene match: 9. The CDR3 consists of 15 residues. CDR1 and CDR2 from the germline V gene are ENHRY and SYGVKD. CDR3 region: CAISVLAGAEGEQFF. CDR3 bases: TGTGCCATCAGTGTACTAGCGGGAGCCGAAGGGGAGCAGTTCTTC.

The chain combines TRBV6-1 with TRBJ2-7; D remains ambiguous. In germline, CDR1 is MNHNS, CDR2 SASEGT. The CDR3 is made up of 13 amino acids. Between the trimmed V and J ends, which lost 6 bases and 6 bases, there was a span of 15 bases. Here the CDR3 reads CASRDPFRLEQYF. The CDR3 bases are TGTGCCAGCAGGGACCCCTTTCGGCTCGAGCAGTACTTC.

The rearrangement joins TRBV6-5 to TRBJ1-6; 10 bases are shared with TRBD1. Germline CDR1 and CDR2: MNHEY and SVGAGI. The length of the CDR3 is 15 residues. With 2 bases clipped from V and 9 bases from J, the junction kept 4 bases outside the gene matches. The chain's CDR3 is CASSYDRDRGSPLHF. DNA for the CDR3: TGTGCCAGCAGTTACGACCGGGACAGGGGTTCACCCCTCCACTTT.

This clonotype was recorded many times. Here the CDR3 DNA reads TGTGCCAGCAGCGTGTGGTCGGGGGGCTGGTCCTACAATGAGCAGTTCTTC. Its protein product is CASSVWSGGWSYNEQFF. This chain uses TRBV7-9 with TRBJ2-1; D may be TRBD2 (7 bases). CDR1 is SEHNR and CDR2 is FQNEAQ in the germline V gene (reference sequence). Trimming removed 5 bases at V and 1 base at J, with 18 bases between. This CDR3 is 17 amino acids long.

This clonotype was picked up many times. The chain employs TRBV5-1 and TRBJ1-2; D gene uncertain. The CDR3 extends over 13 amino acids. The V end was cut by 0 bases, the J end by 2 bases, with 5 bases between. Germline CDR1 is SGHRS and CDR2 is YFSETQ. The CDR3 protein is CASSLEGNYGYTF. The CDR3 coding sequence is TGCGCCAGCAGCTTGGAGGGCAACTATGGCTACACCTTC.

The table lists this clonotype with many counts. V usage is TRBV3-1 and J usage is TRBJ2-7, with D maybe TRBD1 (6 bases). The CDR3 covers 15 residues. Trimming took off 6 bases at V and 3 bases at J, with 18 bases between the two ends. Germline V gene lookup returns CDR1 LGHDT and CDR2 YNNKEL (reference sequence). CDR3 DNA: TGTGCCAGCAGTTTAACGAAAGGGGGAGTCTACGAGCAGTACTTC. It translates to CASSLTKGGVYEQYF.

This clonotype turned up a few times. The rearrangement uses TRBV20-1 and TRBJ2-5; TRBD2 agrees at 10 bases. Germline V lookup: CDR1 DFQATT, CDR2 SNEGSKA (reference sequence). V shed 2 bases, J shed 2 bases, and the junction held 5 bases outside the gene matches. This CDR3 spans 15 amino acids. CDR3 DNA: TGCAGTGCTAGAACTGGGACTAGCGTTCAAGAGACCCAGTACTTC. Its protein is CSARTGTSVQETQYF.

The chain uses TRBV28 and TRBJ1-1, with a weak D call TRBD1 (6 bases). Germline assignment: CDR1 MDHEN and CDR2 SYDVKM. The CDR3 consists of 15 residues. V shed 10 bases and J shed 0 bases, with 18 bases lying between them. The CDR3 loop is CAMGPGPGVNTEAFF. The CDR3 nucleotides are TGTGCCATGGGCCCCGGGCCAGGGGTGAACACTGAAGCTTTCTTT.

This clonotype was recorded many times. CDR3 nucleotide sequence: TGCAGTGCCACGCTGATGGTGAACAATGAGCAGTTCTTC. Translation: CSATLMVNNEQFF. This rearrangement joins TRBV20-1 to TRBJ2-1; D is undetermined. The CDR3 spans 13 residues. Between the trimmed V and J ends, which lost 6 bases and 5 bases, there was a span of 14 bases. From germline, CDR1 is DFQATT and CDR2 SNEGSKA (reference sequence).